Each of the 7 T cell receptor beta chains below was sequenced from the same sample in a study of cytomegalovirus exposure and HLA in healthy donors. The data were produced by immunoSEQ multiplex PCR, yet TCRdb's version contains in-frame clones alone and is incomplete. Here the sample spans 250,000 to 300,000 clones, roughly 89% being singletons. Sequencing was performed on PBMCs. These receptors originate from a woman aged 18-30 years in good health and CMV-seronegative.

This chain links TRBV7-2 with TRBJ1-6; D ambiguous. Trimming removed 5 bases from V and 4 bases from J, with 3 bases in between. There are 12 residues in the CDR3. Germline loops: CDR1 SGHTA, CDR2 FQGNSA. CDR3 loop: CASSPYNSPLHF. The CDR3 region has the DNA TGTGCCAGCAGCCCTTATAATTCACCCCTCCACTTT.

The genes are TRBV28 and TRBJ2-4; possible D gene TRBD1, 6 bases. The CDR3 is 16 residues long. Germline CDR1 reads MDHEN; CDR2 reads SYDVKM. Between the trimmed V and J ends, which lost 5 bases and 1 base, there was a span of 15 bases. CDR3 sequence reads: CASSQTGLLAKNIQYF. The CDR3, as DNA: TGTGCCAGCAGTCAGACAGGTCTCCTGGCCAAAAACATTCAGTACTTC. The full variable domain, in which reference TRBV28 and TRBJ2-4 provide the parts outside the CDR3, is DVKVTQSSRYLVKRTGEKVFLECVQDMDHENMFWYRQDPGLGLRLIYFSYDVKMKEKGDIPEGYSVSREKKERFSLILESASTNQTSMYLCASSQTGLLAKNIQYFGAGTRLSVL.

The CDR3, as DNA: TGTGCCAGCAGCGAGACTAGCGGGGGGTACACAGATACGCAGTATTTT. This gives the protein CASSETSGGYTDTQYF. This rearrangement joins TRBV7-9 to TRBJ2-3, with TRBD2 matching over 13 bases. The CDR3 sequence is 16 residues long. In germline, CDR1 is SEHNR, CDR2 FQNEAQ (reference sequence). After removal of 5 bases from V and 2 bases from J, the junction contained 4 bases not matched to a gene.

The chain employs TRBV5-1 and TRBJ2-1; D is ambiguous. The germline V gene has CDR1 SGHRS and CDR2 YFSETQ. The CDR3 has 15 residues. V lost 3 bases, J lost 0 bases, and 10 bases lay in between. CDR3 protein: CASSSQVFSYNEQFF. CDR3 bases: TGCGCCAGCAGCTCCCAGGTGTTCTCCTACAATGAGCAGTTCTTC.

This chain uses TRBV28 with TRBJ2-7, with TRBD1 matching over 9 bases. J gave up 0 bases and V 4 bases, and 4 bases lay outside the gene matches. The CDR3 extends over 15 amino acids. Germline-derived CDR1 and CDR2 are MDHEN and SYDVKM. In DNA, the CDR3 is TGTGCCAGCAGTTCGGGGACAGGGCGCTCCTACGAGCAGTACTTC. Its protein product is CASSSGTGRSYEQYF.

This chain links TRBV9 with TRBJ2-7; a weak D match, TRBD2 (6 bases). CDR1 and CDR2 (germline): SGDLS, YYNGEE. Deletions cut 7 bases from V and 5 bases from J, with 13 bases between. This CDR3 comprises 12 residues. CDR3 coding DNA: TGTGCCAGCGGGTCGGGGGTCCACGAGCAGTACTTC. It codes for CASGSGVHEQYF. Full variable domain (missing parts from reference TRBV9 and TRBJ2-7): DSGVTQTPKHLITATGQRVTLRCSPRSGDLSVYWYQQSLDQGLQFLIQYYNGEERAKGNILERFSAQQFPDLHSELNLSSLELGDSALYFCASGSGVHEQYFGPGTRLTVT.

This chain connects TRBV13 to TRBJ2-1; TRBD1 might be the D (6 bases). This CDR3 has 15 amino acids. The germline gives CDR1 PRHDT, CDR2 FYEKMQ (reference sequence). V was clipped by 6 bases and J by 8 bases, with 20 bases between them. Here the CDR3 DNA reads TGTGCCAGCAGTCCAGGGGCCACACAGTCCGATGAGCAGTTCTTC. This encodes CASSPGATQSDEQFF.